This T cell receptor (beta chain) was observed in a study of type 1 regulatory T cells. This clonotype was seen a handful of times. Its antigen is not known. CDR1 is DFQATT, CDR2 SNEGSKA, per germline (reference sequence). V was shortened by 6 bases and J by 0 bases, with 11 bases between the two germline ends. This CDR3 spans 13 amino acids. TCRdb reprocessed the reads with MiXCR, giving one entry per CDR3 protein. Of about 62,000 distinct CDR3 sequences detected, approximately 67% appear once; the ten largest clones hold 1.5% to 2%. The rearrangement joins TRBV20-1 to TRBJ1-1, with D uncertain. The clonotype originates from a human donor in good health. The sequencing sample was made of cultured non-Tr1 T cells, either the whole culture or a sorted T cell fraction (not recorded which). DNA for the CDR3: TGCAGTGCGCCGAGAGAACTGAACACTGAAGCTTTCTTT. Protein product: CSAPRELNTEAFF.